This T cell receptor beta chain was identified during a study of blood T cell repertoires in COVID-19. On the study more broadly: The samples span acute and convalescent COVID-19 from the United States, Italy and Spain. PBMCs, B-cell-depleted T cells, or T cells were the source of the cDNA or gDNA that made up the material.

Patients from Seattle were sampled longitudinally, starting during active infection. In the source study's methods: Estimation of nucleated cell counts relied on the amplification of reference gene primers. Sequencing used immunoSEQ multiplex PCR; TCRdb keeps in-frame clones, though not all of them. V, J and clone size are taken as reported in that table, and D and trimming were inferred from the DNA itself. Here the sample spans 200,000 or so clones, about 88% being singletons. Comments on this clone: The sample holds other DNA sequences that translate to the same CDR3.

The TCR sequence derives from a man in his forties or fifties with COVID-19, enrolled during active disease. The sample consisted of peripheral blood.

The CDR3 region has the DNA TGTGCCAGTACCCGCGGGACTAGCGGGGGGGCGGGCACCGGGGAGCTGTTTTTT. Protein product: CASTRGTSGGAGTGELFF. V usage is TRBV19 and J usage is TRBJ2-2; 16 bases match TRBD2. The CDR3 loop spans 18 amino acids. In germline, CDR1 is LNHDA, CDR2 SQIVND (reference sequence). The V gene end was trimmed by 7 bases and the J gene end by 4 bases; junction bases not matched to a gene: 9.